What follows are 15 T cell receptor beta chains derived from one specimen sequenced in a study of T cell responses to AZD1222 COVID-19 vaccine. Data came from immunoSEQ multiplex PCR; TCRdb stores just in-frame clones and leaves some out. Of 65,000 to 80,000 clones listed, 88% are singletons. The specimen comprised peripheral blood, sampled 28 days after the second dose of the MenACWY control vaccine. Receptors originate from an adult who received the MenACWY meningococcal vaccine as a control.

This chain links TRBV7-9 with TRBJ1-1; TRBD1 is a possible D gene (5 bases). This CDR3 region has 16 residues. V was clipped by 2 bases and J by 0 bases, with 13 bases between them. Per the germline V gene, CDR1 is SEHNR and CDR2 is FQNEAQ (reference sequence). Here the CDR3 DNA reads TGTGCCAGCAGCTTAAATGACGCAGGGTTGAACACTGAAGCTTTCTTT. Residues: CASSLNDAGLNTEAFF.

The J gene is TRBJ2-7, the V gene TRBV29-1, with D unclear. The CDR3 contains 13 residues. Germline CDR1 is SQVTM and CDR2 is ANQGSEA. Trimming left V 2 bases short and J 5 bases short, with 13 bases between. DNA of the CDR3: TGCAGCGTTGAACCGCCAGGTCTACACGAGCAGTACTTC. It encodes CSVEPPGLHEQYF.

The CDR3, as DNA: TGTGCCAGCAGTTCGACTAGCGGGGGGCCTACAGAGACCCAGTACTTC. It is translated as CASSSTSGGPTETQYF. The chain has TRBV27 and TRBJ2-5; 13 positions match TRBD2. This CDR3 contains 16 residues. The junction had 6 bases not matched to a gene; V was cut back by 4 bases and J by 4 bases. From germline, CDR1 is MNHEY and CDR2 SMNVEV (reference sequence).

V usage is TRBV28 and J usage is TRBJ1-2, with D perhaps matching TRBD1 (5 bases). The CDR3 sequence is 18 residues long. V was cut by 2 bases and J by 0 bases, with 19 bases left in between. The germline gives CDR1 MDHEN, CDR2 SYDVKM. CDR3 in DNA: TGTGCCAGCAGTTTACTGGGGGAAGGGAGAGAGACTAACTATGGCTACACCTTC. It specifies CASSLLGEGRETNYGYTF.

The rearrangement uses TRBV7-2 and TRBJ2-3, with D tentatively TRBD2 (6 bases). Germline V gene data show CDR1 as SGHTA and CDR2 as FQGNSA. The CDR3 spans 15 residues. Trimming removed 0 bases from V and 8 bases from J, with 15 bases in between. The CDR3 here is CASSLAGGPPGTQYF. The CDR3 region has the DNA TGTGCCAGCAGCTTAGCGGGGGGTCCCCCCGGTACGCAGTATTTT.

The chain combines TRBV2 with TRBJ1-5; the D is unclear. This CDR3 comprises 16 residues. Germline assignment: CDR1 SNHLY and CDR2 FYNNEI. V gave up 4 bases and J gave up 0 bases, with 13 bases separating them. CDR3 protein: CASSASGRISNQPQHF. DNA of the CDR3: TGTGCCAGCAGTGCGTCGGGTCGGATTAGCAATCAGCCCCAGCATTTT.

This clone was found once. J is TRBJ1-1 and V is TRBV7-8; 10 nucleotides match TRBD1. J gave up 9 bases and V 5 bases, and 9 bases lay outside the gene matches. The CDR3 is made up of 14 amino acids. Germline CDR1 and CDR2: SGHVS and FQNEAQ. DNA for the CDR3: TGTGCCAGCAGCCCTCAACCGACAGGGGGCCAAGCTTTCTTT. This gives the protein CASSPQPTGGQAFF.

The genes are TRBV7-6 and TRBJ1-3; no clear D. Trimming shortened V by 2 bases and J by 2 bases, and 10 bases separated the two germline ends. The CDR3 runs to 15 residues. The V gene's germline CDR1 is SGHVS and CDR2 FNYEAQ. CDR3 sequence: CASSLRLNTGNTIYF. CDR3 nucleotides: TGTGCCAGCAGCTTAAGGCTGAATACTGGAAACACCATATATTTT.

J is TRBJ2-5 and V is TRBV19; no firm D call. V lost 5 bases and J 7 bases, leaving 23 bases between the germline ends. The CDR3 consists of 16 residues. The germline CDR1 and CDR2 sequences are LNHDA and SQIVND (reference sequence). CDR3 protein: CASSPSRLISRGTQYF. Written as DNA, the CDR3 is TGTGCCAGTAGTCCTTCCCGACTTATCTCCCGAGGGACCCAGTACTTC.

The chain recombines TRBV9 with TRBJ1-2; D gene unclear. The CDR3 has 15 amino acids. V was pared by 3 bases and J by 7 bases, with 19 bases between. Germline-derived CDR1 and CDR2 are SGDLS and YYNGEE. The CDR3 DNA is TGTGCCAGCAGCGACCGACATTCGGGGTATGCTGGCTACACCTTC. Translating gives CASSDRHSGYAGYTF.

This sequence joins TRBV6-6 and TRBJ2-7, with D unresolved. The length of the CDR3 is 11 residues. In germline, CDR1 is MNHNY, CDR2 SVGAGI (reference sequence). V lost 6 bases, J lost 5 bases, and 8 bases lay in between. CDR3 nucleotide sequence: TGTGCCAGCAGCCACAGAGACGAGCAGTACTTC. It is translated as CASSHRDEQYF.

The rearrangement joins TRBV5-5 to TRBJ1-1, with a possible D match to TRBD1 (5 bases). The CDR3 covers 13 residues. Looked up from germline, CDR1 is SGHKS and CDR2 is YYEKEE (reference sequence). Trimming removed 3 bases from V and 9 bases from J, with 15 bases in between. The CDR3 region is CASSSSRGGQAFF. The CDR3 nucleotides read TGTGCCAGCAGCTCGAGTAGGGGCGGCCAAGCTTTCTTT.

The chain joins TRBV4-1 to TRBJ2-2; 9 nucleotides align to TRBD2. CDR3 length: 17 residues. Germline loops: CDR1 MGHRA, CDR2 YSYEKL. V shed 1 base, J shed 7 bases, and the junction held 10 bases outside the gene matches. The CDR3 sequence is CASSQGGGRARIGELFF. The CDR3 DNA reads TGCGCCAGCAGCCAAGGTGGCGGGAGGGCACGGATCGGGGAGCTGTTTTTT.

The V gene is TRBV7-3, the J gene TRBJ1-2; D gene ambiguous. The ends were cut back, 5 bases at V and 8 bases at J, with 18 bases in the middle. CDR3 length: 14 residues. The germline CDR1 and CDR2 sequences are SGHTA and FQGTGA. The CDR3 region has the DNA TGTGCCAGCAGCCTCGACCCCAACTCGGGCGGCTACACCTTC. It specifies CASSLDPNSGGYTF.

The rearrangement links TRBV4-3 to TRBJ1-1, with D uncertain. Trimming took off 4 bases at V and 6 bases at J, with 15 bases between the two ends. The CDR3 is 14 residues long. CDR1 and CDR2 from the germline V gene are LGHNA and YSLEER. Here the CDR3 reads CASSPGLPGSEAFF. As DNA, the CDR3 is TGCGCCAGCAGCCCCGGCCTCCCTGGGTCTGAAGCTTTCTTT.